This T cell receptor delta chain was sequenced during a study of Vδ1+ human thymocytes. Extracted RNA was reverse transcribed into cDNA. CDR3 amplicons came from multiplex PCR with pooled V-gene forward and constant-region reverse primers. TCRdb called clones anew from the multiplex PCR reads with CATT. Among 20,000 to 25,000 delta-chain clones listed, 8.1% were seen once. Between about 96% and 99.6% of sorted thymocytes were Vdelta1+. V lost 5 bases and J lost 7; bases outside the gene matches: 22. CDR3 size: 20 residues. Per the germline V gene, CDR1 is TSWWSYY and CDR2 is QGS. This clone occurred a few times. Its antigen is unknown. Findings and caveats of the study: Thymic TRG and TRD repertoires appeared highly polyclonal. TRG sequences recurred across donors, whereas TRD sequences stayed essentially private. Bulk repertoire data may be misinterpreted because of unexpected Vdelta2 sequences. Unlike peripheral blood Vdelta1+ controls, thymic delta-chain sequences included around 18% Vdelta2 and few Vdelta3.

The rearrangement uses TRDV1 and TRDJ1, with 13 positions matching TRDD3. The source is a child less than two years old who had congenital heart surgery. Sequences were obtained from Vdelta1+ gamma-delta thymocytes from the thymus. Subset defined: FACS-sorted CD3+ TCRalphabeta- TCRVdelta1+ TCRVdelta2- thymocytes. The CDR3 protein is CALGTASRGLLGDTLGKLIF. The DNA of the CDR3 is TGTGCTCTTGGGACGGCTTCCCGGGGGTTACTGGGGGATACGCTAGGTAAACTCATCTTT.